This is a list of T cell receptor beta chains from one sample in a study of blood T cell repertoires in COVID-19. Libraries were prepared by immunoSEQ multiplex PCR; TCRdb keeps only in-frame clonotypes and omits some of them. Seen here are a few hundred thousand clones, roughly 90% observed once, and the top ten hold over 0.8%. The sequenced material came from PBMCs or T cells enriched from blood (not recorded which). Receptors were obtained from a woman in her thirties who had recovered from COVID-19. The CDR3 runs from the conserved cysteine through the conserved F or W. A D gene is named only where the DNA matches it firmly. Size is omitted from some rows. Given values are once, few, many or a class for expanded clones.

>TRBJ2-1|TRBD2|TRBV11-3|once
TGTGCCAGCAGCTTGCGACTAGCGGGGGGGAACAATGAGCAGTTCTTC
CASSLRLAGGNNEQFF
>TRBJ2-1|.|TRBV6-5|.
TGTGCCTTAGGAGGGGGCGGTGAGCAGTTCTTC
CALGGGGEQFF
>TRBJ2-1|.|TRBV19|.
TGTGCCAGTAGGATGACAGGAAGCTCCTACAATGAGCAGTTCTTC
CASRMTGSSYNEQFF
>TRBJ2-7|TRBD1|TRBV6-5|.
TGTGCCAGCAGTTACTCGCGCAGGGGGTACTACGAGCAGTACTTC
CASSYSRRGYYEQYF
>TRBJ1-4|.|TRBV28|.
TGTGCCAGCAGTGACGGACAGTTAACTAATGAAAAACTGTTTTTT
CASSDGQLTNEKLFF
>TRBJ2-7|TRBD2|TRBV28|.
TGTGCCAGCAGTCTGCTCCGGGGGGGGGCCTACGAGCAGTACTTC
CASSLLRGGAYEQYF
>TRBJ2-2|.|TRBV19|once
TGTGCCAGTAGTATAGGCGGCCTGAACACCGGGGAGCTGTTTTTT
CASSIGGLNTGELFF
>TRBJ1-3|.|TRBV5-1|.
TGCGCCAGCAGCTTGGAATCTGGGGCCACTGGAAACACCATATATTTT
CASSLESGATGNTIYF
>TRBJ2-5|TRBD2|TRBV9|once
TGTGCCAGCAGCGCCGGACTAGCGGGGGACCAAGAGACCCAGTACTTC
CASSAGLAGDQETQYF
>TRBJ2-5|TRBD1|TRBV14|.
TGTGCCAGCAGCCAAGGCAGGGGGCTCGGGGAGACCCAGTACTTC
CASSQGRGLGETQYF
>TRBJ1-1|.|TRBV6-5|.
TGTGCCAGCACCCAATTCCGGGAAGCTTTCTTT
CASTQFREAFF
>TRBJ1-2|.|TRBV4-1|.
TGCGCCAGCAGCCCCCACGCTCAGGCTAACTATGGCTACACCTTC
CASSPHAQANYGYTF
>TRBJ2-5|TRBD2|TRBV3-1/TRBV3-2|.
TGTGCCAGCACCCAAGGGCGGGGGGGGAGGACCCAGTACTTC
CASTQGRGGRTQYF
>TRBJ2-5|.|TRBV6-5|once
TGTGCCAGCAGTACTCCGGGACACACCTTTGGGGCCCAGTACTTC
CASSTPGHTFGAQYF
>TRBJ2-3|TRBD2|TRBV7-2|.
TGTGCCAGCAGCTTAGTCGCCGCGGGGGGGCTGACAGATACGCAGTATTTT
CASSLVAAGGLTDTQYF
>TRBJ1-2|TRBD1|TRBV7-2|.
TGTGCCAGCAGCGTGACACAGGGGGGGCACTATGGCTACACCTTC
CASSVTQGGHYGYTF
>TRBJ2-5|TRBD2|TRBV7-2|.
TGTGCCAGCAGCTTACGACTAGCGGGGGCTGGGGAGACCCAGTACTTC
CASSLRLAGAGETQYF
>TRBJ2-2|TRBD1|TRBV19|.
TGTGCCAGCGCGAGACAGGGGGACACCGGGGAGCTGTTTTTT
CASARQGDTGELFF
>TRBJ1-2|TRBD1|TRBV6-5|.
TGTGCCAGCTTAAAAACAGGGGTTTATGGCTACACCTTC
CASLKTGVYGYTF
>TRBJ2-2|TRBD1|TRBV3-1/TRBV3-2|.
TGTGCCAGCAGCCCCGCGGGACAGGGTGGAACCGGGGAGCTGTTTTTT
CASSPAGQGGTGELFF
>TRBJ1-6|.|TRBV27|.
TGTGCCAGCAGTTTATCGAAATTTCCCCGCAGGTCCCTCCACTTT
CASSLSKFPRRSLHF
>TRBJ2-7|TRBD1|TRBV6-1|few
TGTGCCAGCAGTGACTTACAGGGGTCAGCTTCCTACGAGCAGTACTTC
CASSDLQGSASYEQYF
>TRBJ1-2|.|TRBV10-3|once
TGTGCCATCAGTGAAGACAGAAACTATGGCTACACCTTC
CAISEDRNYGYTF
>TRBJ2-2|TRBD2|TRBV7-7|.
TGTGCCAGCAGCCCGGTGACTAGCGGAAACACCGGGGAGCTGTTTTTT
CASSPVTSGNTGELFF
>TRBJ2-7|.|TRBV19|.
TGTGCCAGTAGCCCCCAGGTTGGACAGAGGACCTCCGAGCAGTACTTC
CASSPQVGQRTSEQYF
>TRBJ1-6|.|TRBV28|once
TGTGCCAGCAGTCGACAGGCCATCTATAATTCACCCCTCCACTTT
CASSRQAIYNSPLHF
>TRBJ2-5|.|TRBV7-9|.
TGTGCCAGCAGCAATTACAGGGGGGGAGAGACCCAGTACTTC
CASSNYRGGETQYF
>TRBJ2-2|.|TRBV30|.
TGTGCCTGGAGTGTACTCGCGCAAAGCGGGGAGCTGTTTTTT
CAWSVLAQSGELFF
>TRBJ1-6|.|TRBV5-1|.
TGCGCCAGCAGCTTGGGTGACAGATTGGGGTCACCCCTCCACTTT
CASSLGDRLGSPLHF
>TRBJ2-1|TRBD2|TRBV25-1|.
TGTGCCAGCAGTGGGCCGGAGCGGGGGATCTACAATGAGCAGTTCTTC
CASSGPERGIYNEQFF
>TRBJ2-1|.|TRBV7-2|.
TGTGCCAGCAGCTTGCAACAGGAATTTCAGGAGTTCTTC
CASSLQQEFQEFF
>TRBJ1-6|.|TRBV7-9|.
TGTGCCAGCAGCTTAAATCGGCAGGGCGGTTCACCCCTCCACTTT
CASSLNRQGGSPLHF